A single sample is the source of the 30 T cell receptor beta chains below, sequenced in a study of human T cells and chemical hapten exposure. TCRdb reanalysed the RACE reads using MiXCR and keeps one entry per CDR3 protein. The sample has about 64,000 distinct CDR3 sequences; 10% to 12% are singletons. Time point of the sample: pre-sensitization, week 0. As for treatment: therapeutic diphenylcyclopropenone sensitization with weekly scalp DPC. The source material was whole blood, sampled in connection with sensitization to the hapten diphenylcyclopropenone (DPC). The receptors were sampled from a woman aged 40 to 50 with alopecia areata. Some clones in this sample may be carry-over from other donors' samples.

The chain links TRBV30 to TRBJ2-4; 9 nucleotides match TRBD1. This CDR3 is 11 amino acids long. Germline CDR1 GTSNPN, CDR2 SVGIG (reference sequence). V dropped 6 bases and J dropped 14; count of bases not matched to a gene: 8. In DNA, the CDR3 is TGTGCCTGTGTCCCGGGACAGGGAAAGTACTTC. This translates into CACVPGQGKYF.

This clonotype was seen at least ten times. The chain couples TRBV27 to TRBJ1-3; D gene ambiguous. The V gene's germline CDR1 is MNHEY and CDR2 SMNVEV (reference sequence). The CDR3 contains 14 residues. V was pared by 0 bases and J by 1 base, with 4 bases between. CDR3 in amino acids: CASSLSGSGNTIYF. CDR3 in DNA: TGTGCCAGCAGTTTATCAGGGTCTGGAAACACCATATATTTT.

In its sample, this clonotype was seen a few times. The V gene is TRBV10-3, the J gene TRBJ1-5; possibly TRBD1 for D (5 bases). The CDR3 covers 14 residues. Trimming removed 2 bases from V and 7 bases from J, with 12 bases in between. CDR1 ENHRY and CDR2 SYGVKD come from the germline V gene. The CDR3 loop is CAISETGVGQPQHF. The CDR3 DNA is TGTGCCATCAGTGAGACGGGGGTTGGGCAGCCCCAGCATTTT.

In its sample, this clonotype was seen a few times. The J gene is TRBJ1-1, the V gene TRBV3-1; weak D call: TRBD1 (5 bases). Germline assignment: CDR1 LGHDT and CDR2 YNNKEL (reference sequence). The CDR3 runs 13 residues. V was trimmed by 4 bases and J by 6 bases, leaving 12 bases between them. The CDR3 DNA is TGTGCCAGCAGCCTTGGGGGGGTGTCTGAAGCTTTCTTT. It yields the protein CASSLGGVSEAFF.

This chain connects TRBV7-2 to TRBJ2-5, with 9 bases lining up with TRBD2. In germline, CDR1 is SGHTA, CDR2 FQGNSA. Trimming removed 0 bases from V and 6 bases from J; junction bases left unmatched: 5. The CDR3 has 15 residues. CDR3 DNA sequence: TGTGCCAGCAGCTTAGCTCCTAGCGGGGCCCAGACCCAGTACTTC. It specifies CASSLAPSGAQTQYF.

DNA of the CDR3: TGTGCCACCAAATCCGGGACTAGCTCAACCGGGGAGCTGTTTTTT. This encodes CATKSGTSSTGELFF. This rearrangement joins TRBV24-1 to TRBJ2-2; 9 bases fit TRBD2. With V trimmed by 8 bases and J by 5 bases, 8 bases remained unmatched. Germline CDR1 and CDR2: KGHDR and SFDVKD. The CDR3 totals 15 residues.

The gene calls are TRBV7-2 and TRBJ1-2; 8 bases line up with TRBD1. Per the germline V gene, CDR1 is SGHTA and CDR2 is FQGNSA. The CDR3 runs 14 residues. Unmatched junction bases numbered 2, after V lost 1 base and J lost 4 bases. The CDR3: CASSLDRGGYGYTF. The CDR3 nucleotides are TGTGCCAGCAGCTTAGACAGGGGGGGCTATGGCTACACCTTC.

This clonotype was counted ten times or more. The chain combines TRBV5-1 with TRBJ2-7; possibly TRBD2 for D (5 bases). Germline V CDR1 and CDR2: SGHRS, YFSETQ. V was shortened by 3 bases and J by 4 bases, with 14 bases between the two germline ends. The CDR3 contains 14 residues. The CDR3 region has the DNA TGCGCCAGCAGCTCCAGCGGAGCTACATACGAGCAGTACTTC. This gives the protein CASSSSGATYEQYF.

This clonotype has a count of ten or more. V is TRBV30 and J is TRBJ1-1; D is perhaps TRBD1 (5 bases). Trimming pared 3 bases from V and 11 bases from J, leaving 16 bases between. The CDR3 length is 12 residues. Germline lookup yields CDR1 GTSNPN and CDR2 SVGIG (reference sequence). The CDR3 here is CAWSLTGPGAFF. The CDR3 coding sequence is TGTGCCTGGAGCCTAACAGGCCCGGGGGCTTTCTTT.

J is TRBJ1-5 and V is TRBV10-3; TRBD1 might be the D (6 bases). The CDR3 length is 13 residues. The V and J ends lost 0 bases and 15 bases respectively, with 15 bases between them. The germline V gene encodes CDR1 ENHRY and CDR2 SYGVKD. Here the CDR3 reads CAISESRGAHLHF. The CDR3 DNA sequence: TGTGCCATCAGTGAGTCGAGGGGGGCCCATTTGCATTTT.

Concerning this clonotype: A read error is possible here, since a much larger clone lies one base away. This sequence joins TRBV11-2 and TRBJ1-6, with no clear D. CDR1 and CDR2 from the germline V gene are SGHAT and FQNNGV. V was cut by 1 base and J by 8 bases, with 9 bases left in between. There are 14 residues in the CDR3. CDR3 protein: CASSLGAYHSPLHF. CDR3 DNA sequence: TGTGCCAGCAGCTTAGGGGCATACCATTCACCCCTCCACTTT.

V is TRBV4-3 and J is TRBJ2-7; D is ambiguous. Trimming took off 2 bases at V and 0 bases at J, with 8 bases between the two ends. The CDR3 is 14 residues long. Germline V gene lookup returns CDR1 LGHNA and CDR2 YSLEER. In nucleotides, the CDR3 is TGCGCCAGCAGCCAACTCCGCGGCTCCTACGAGCAGTACTTC. Translated: CASSQLRGSYEQYF.

At least ten counts were recorded for this clonotype. The chain recombines TRBV7-9 with TRBJ1-5, with 8 bases identical to TRBD1. The CDR3 covers 16 residues. Germline V gene data show CDR1 as SEHNR and CDR2 as FQNEAQ (reference sequence). The trim removed 4 bases at V and 5 bases at J, leaving 10 bases unmatched. The DNA of the CDR3 is TGTGCCAGCAGCTCGGAAAGACAGGGGAGCGATCAGCCCCAGCATTTT. Its protein is CASSSERQGSDQPQHF. The variable domain in full, completed from reference TRBV7-9 and TRBJ1-5, reads DTGVSQNPRHKITKRGQNVTFRCDPISEHNRLYWYRQTLGQGPEFLTYFQNEAQLEKSRLLSDRFSAERPKGSFSTLEIQRTEQGDSAMYLCASSSERQGSDQPQHFGDGTRLSIL.

This chain joins TRBV7-8 and TRBJ2-6; a weak D match, TRBD2 (6 bases). The CDR3 is 16 amino acids. Trimming pared 0 bases from V and 0 bases from J, leaving 6 bases between. Per the germline V gene, CDR1 is SGHVS and CDR2 is FQNEAQ. CDR3 sequence reads: CASSLAGGSGANVLTF. The CDR3 bases are TGTGCCAGCAGCTTAGCGGGGGGCTCTGGGGCCAACGTCCTGACTTTC. Full variable domain (outside the CDR3, taken from reference TRBV7-8 and TRBJ2-6): GAGVSQSPRYKVAKRGQDVALRCDPISGHVSLFWYQQALGQGPEFLTYFQNEAQLDKSGLPSDRFFAERPEGSVSTLKIQRTQQEDSAVYLCASSLAGGSGANVLTFGAGSRLTVL.

This clonotype has ten or more counts. The CDR3 sequence is CATKPGTLTNTGELFF. In nucleotides, the CDR3 is TGTGCCACCAAGCCCGGGACACTAACGAACACCGGGGAGCTGTTTTTT. The chain employs TRBV7-3 and TRBJ2-2; D possibly corresponds to TRBD1 (6 bases). Germline CDR1 and CDR2: SGHTA and FQGTGA. The CDR3 covers 16 residues. The V end lost 10 bases, the J end lost 0 bases, and 18 bases lay between the germline ends.

The chain employs TRBV28 and TRBJ2-7, with a tentative D call TRBD1 (5 bases). The CDR3 extends over 14 amino acids. V shed 7 bases and J shed 2 bases, with 15 bases lying between them. Germline V gene sequence: CDR1 MDHEN, CDR2 SYDVKM. The chain's CDR3 is CASTSGSATYEQYF. Written as DNA, the CDR3 is TGTGCCAGCACCTCAGGGTCGGCTACCTACGAGCAGTACTTC.

CDR3 in DNA: TGCAGCGCGGACAGGGGAAACACTGAAGCTTTCTTT. This sequence encodes CSADRGNTEAFF. The chain links TRBV29-1 to TRBJ1-1, with 9 bases identical to TRBD1. With 7 bases clipped from V and 2 bases from J, the junction kept 2 bases outside the gene matches. Germline CDR1 SQVTM, CDR2 ANQGSEA. The CDR3 runs 12 residues.

This clonotype has a handful of counts. The V and J genes are TRBV6-4 and TRBJ2-3; TRBD2 matches at 10 bases. V was clipped by 2 bases and J by 2 bases; unmatched bases: 1. This CDR3 contains 15 residues. In germline, CDR1 is MRHNA, CDR2 SNTAGT. Here the CDR3 reads CASSDSGRATDTQYF. Written as DNA, the CDR3 is TGTGCCAGCAGTGACAGCGGGAGGGCCACAGATACGCAGTATTTT.

This clonotype came up a few times. The V gene is TRBV18, the J gene TRBJ2-4; possible D gene TRBD2, 5 bases. The CDR3 is 15 amino acids. CDR1 KGHSH and CDR2 LQKENI come from the germline V gene. V gave up 2 bases and J gave up 1 base, with 9 bases separating them. CDR3 sequence reads: CASSPVAGAKNIQYF. The CDR3 DNA sequence: TGTGCCAGCTCACCAGTGGCGGGTGCCAAAAACATTCAGTACTTC.

This clonotype appeared a few times. This chain links TRBV5-6 with TRBJ1-1, with D unresolved. Germline CDR1 and CDR2: SGHDT and YYEEEE. The CDR3 sequence is 12 residues long. V lost 2 bases to trimming and J lost 4 bases, with 6 bases between them. The CDR3: CASSFVATEAFF. DNA of the CDR3: TGTGCCAGCAGCTTTGTTGCCACTGAAGCTTTCTTT.

This clonotype was picked up a small number of times. The chain links TRBV7-3 to TRBJ2-3; D is uncertain. Germline V gene sequence: CDR1 SGHTA, CDR2 FQGTGA. This CDR3 spans 12 amino acids. Between the trimmed V and J ends, which lost 5 bases and 4 bases, there was a span of 7 bases. The CDR3 nucleotides read TGTGCCAGCAGCGAAACAGCAGATACGCAGTATTTT. It is translated as CASSETADTQYF.

The chain uses TRBV11-3 and TRBJ2-5, with D possibly being TRBD2 (6 bases). CDR1 is SGHNT, CDR2 YENEEA, per germline. CDR3 length equals 13 residues. V lost 3 bases, J lost 5 bases, and 10 bases lay in between. CDR3 sequence (DNA): TGTGCCAGCAGCTTCCAGAGCGGGGAGACCCAGTACTTC. Translating it yields CASSFQSGETQYF.

This chain connects TRBV11-2 to TRBJ1-1; D perhaps matches TRBD1 (5 bases). CDR1 is SGHAT, CDR2 FQNNGV, per germline. The ends were cut back, 0 bases at V and 6 bases at J, with 11 bases in the middle. This CDR3 is built from 14 residues. This CDR3 reads CASSLDREKSEAFF. The DNA of the CDR3 is TGTGCCAGCAGCTTAGACAGGGAGAAATCTGAAGCTTTCTTT.

The CDR3 here is CSWGGQFF. The CDR3 DNA sequence: TGCAGCTGGGGGGGGCAGTTCTTC. The chain recombines TRBV29-1 with TRBJ2-1, with 7 positions matching TRBD2. V shed 8 bases and J 12 bases; nucleotides not matched to a gene: 1. CDR1 is SQVTM, CDR2 ANQGSEA, per germline. The CDR3 has 8 amino acids.

V and J are TRBV29-1 and TRBJ2-5; tentative D call: TRBD2 (5 bases). Germline V gene lookup returns CDR1 SQVTM and CDR2 ANQGSEA. V was trimmed by 4 bases and J by 5 bases, leaving 14 bases between them. The CDR3 extends over 13 amino acids. The CDR3 sequence: CSVAFLRGETQYF. The CDR3 bases are TGCAGCGTTGCGTTTCTTCGCGGGGAGACCCAGTACTTC.

In its sample, this clonotype was seen a few times. The CDR3 nucleotides are TGCAGTGCTAGAGGTTACAATGAGCAGTTCTTC. This gives the protein CSARGYNEQFF. This rearrangement joins TRBV20-1 to TRBJ2-1; D call uncertain. This CDR3 comprises 11 residues. Trimming took off 1 base at V and 4 bases at J, with 2 bases between the two ends. From germline, CDR1 is DFQATT and CDR2 SNEGSKA (reference sequence).

This clonotype was recorded many times. The chain recombines TRBV19 with TRBJ2-3; a possible D gene is TRBD1 (5 bases). Germline V gives CDR1 LNHDA, CDR2 SQIVND (reference sequence). V lost 3 bases to trimming and J lost 1 base, with 14 bases between them. There are 16 residues in the CDR3. DNA of the CDR3: TGTGCCAGTAGTATGGGTACAGGACAAGGCACAGATACGCAGTATTTT. Protein sequence: CASSMGTGQGTDTQYF.

The chain is built from TRBV29-1 and TRBJ2-7; D remains unclear. CDR1 SQVTM and CDR2 ANQGSEA come from the germline V gene. V lost 7 bases and J lost 1, with 14 bases in between. The CDR3 has 13 amino acids. Here the CDR3 reads CSAGPLNSYEQYF. Written as DNA, the CDR3 is TGCAGCGCCGGGCCATTAAATTCCTACGAGCAGTACTTC.

This clonotype showed up many times. This chain connects TRBV29-1 to TRBJ2-5, with 11 bases fitting TRBD2. The CDR3 loop spans 14 amino acids. J was trimmed by 7 bases and V by 1 base; bases with no gene match: 5. Germline loops: CDR1 SQVTM, CDR2 ANQGSEA. CDR3 amino acids: CSVEVLAGVGTQYF. CDR3 DNA: TGCAGCGTTGAAGTACTAGCGGGAGTTGGGACCCAGTACTTC.

This clonotype has more than one count but fewer than ten. The V and J genes are TRBV6-5 and TRBJ1-5; unclear D gene. V was cut by 6 bases and J by 1 base, with 16 bases left in between. The CDR3 loop spans 16 amino acids. Germline lookup yields CDR1 MNHEY and CDR2 SVGAGI. The CDR3 DNA reads as TGTGCCAGCAGAGTGACCTCCGGGGTGAGCAATCAGCCCCAGCATTTT. This gives the protein CASRVTSGVSNQPQHF.